The 20 T cell receptor beta chains below were found in one sample sequenced in a study of blood T cell repertoires in COVID-19. Here immunoSEQ multiplex PCR was the method, and the copy in TCRdb shows in-frame clones only, minus some. The sample includes over 600,000 clones, about 90% of them seen just once. The sequencing sample was made of peripheral blood. These receptor sequences come from a woman aged 18-35 years with acute or convalescent COVID-19.

The CDR3 loop is CASSFGGIYGYTF. The CDR3, as DNA: TGTGCCAGCAGCTTCGGGGGAATCTATGGCTACACCTTC. V usage is TRBV5-5 and J usage is TRBJ1-2; maybe TRBD1 (5 bases). Germline CDR1 is SGHKS and CDR2 is YYEKEE (reference sequence). The CDR3 is made up of 13 amino acids. V was trimmed by 2 bases and J by 4 bases, leaving 9 bases between them. Looking up the rest from reference TRBV5-5 and TRBJ1-2 gives the full variable domain: DAGVTQSPTHLIKTRGQQVTLRCSPISGHKSVSWYQQVLGQGPQFIFQYYEKEERGRGNFPDRFSARQFPNYSSELNVNALLLGDSALYLCASSFGGIYGYTFGSGTRLTVV.

The chain uses TRBV25-1 and TRBJ1-1; unclear D gene. The CDR3 sequence is 14 residues long. The V gene's germline CDR1 is MGHDK and CDR2 SYGVNS. Trimming took 6 bases from V and 1 from J, leaving 12 bases between them. CDR3: CASRKEGGNTEAFF. The CDR3 DNA reads TGTGCCAGCAGAAAGGAGGGAGGGAACACTGAAGCTTTCTTT. Together with reference TRBV25-1 and TRBJ1-1, the CDR3 gives the full variable domain: EADIYQTPRYLVIGTGKKITLECSQTMGHDKMYWYQQDPGMELHLIHYSYGVNSTEKGDLSSESTVSRIRTEHFPLTLESARPSHTSQYLCASRKEGGNTEAFFGQGTRLTVV.

The chain joins TRBV11-2 to TRBJ1-1; possibly TRBD1 for D (6 bases). The ends were cut back, 3 bases at V and 1 base at J, with 9 bases in the middle. The V gene's germline CDR1 is SGHAT and CDR2 FQNNGV. The CDR3 spans 14 residues. The CDR3 loop reads CASSFTGSNTEAFF. In DNA form, the CDR3 reads TGTGCCAGCAGCTTTACAGGGTCGAACACTGAAGCTTTCTTT.

The V gene is TRBV3-1 (or the pseudogene TRBV3-2), the J gene TRBJ2-7; a possible D gene is TRBD1 (6 bases). The germline V gene encodes CDR1 LGHDT and CDR2 YNNKEL (reference sequence). The CDR3 loop spans 14 amino acids. Trimming shortened V by 3 bases and J by 5 bases, and 14 bases separated the two germline ends. The CDR3 sequence: CASSQQTGANEQYF. In nucleotides, the CDR3 is TGTGCCAGCAGCCAGCAGACAGGAGCCAACGAGCAGTACTTC.

The chain joins TRBV3-1 (or the pseudogene TRBV3-2) to TRBJ2-5, with 9 bases identical to TRBD2. The ends lost 3 bases at V and 5 bases at J; junction bases unmatched: 13. Germline V gene lookup returns CDR1 LGHDT and CDR2 YNNKEL (reference sequence). The CDR3 covers 17 residues. CDR3 sequence: CASSHLHTAGGSETQYF. CDR3 in DNA: TGTGCCAGCAGCCACCTTCACACAGCGGGGGGATCCGAGACCCAGTACTTC.

Only one count was recorded for this clone. The identical CDR3 is also encoded by other nucleotide sequences in the sample. The chain joins TRBV5-1 to TRBJ2-7; 12 bases align to TRBD1. The germline V gene has CDR1 SGHRS and CDR2 YFSETQ. Trimming cost V 3 bases and J 7 bases; bases outside gene matches: 5. The CDR3 runs 14 residues. The CDR3 region is CASSSGQGAGEQYF. The CDR3 region has the DNA TGCGCCAGCAGCTCGGGACAGGGGGCGGGAGAGCAGTACTTC.

The count of this clone is one. The V call is TRBV24-1, the J call TRBJ2-7, with 7 positions matching TRBD1. In germline, CDR1 is KGHDR, CDR2 SFDVKD. J lost 2 bases, V lost 4 bases, and 4 bases had no gene match. The CDR3 extends over 14 amino acids. The CDR3 DNA reads as TGTGCCACCAGTGACCCGGGACAGCCCTACGAGCAGTACTTC. Translating gives CATSDPGQPYEQYF.

This clone came up a few times. V and J are TRBV6-5 and TRBJ1-1, with D unclear. Trimming stripped 5 bases from V and 0 bases from J, with 7 bases between. Germline V gene lookup returns CDR1 MNHEY and CDR2 SVGAGI. CDR3 size: 13 residues. CDR3 DNA sequence: TGTGCCAGCAGTACTGCCATGAACACTGAAGCTTTCTTT. Translation: CASSTAMNTEAFF.

This sequence joins TRBV29-1 and TRBJ2-7; 9 positions match TRBD2. The junction had 9 bases not matched to a gene; V was cut back by 0 bases and J by 3 bases. CDR1 is SQVTM and CDR2 is ANQGSEA in the germline V gene. CDR3 size: 16 residues. CDR3 DNA: TGCAGCGTTGAAGATGACGAGCGGGGGGATAACTACGAGCAGTACTTC. Amino acids: CSVEDDERGDNYEQYF.

A single count supports this clone. The V and J genes are TRBV7-2 and TRBJ2-3, with 8 bases identical to TRBD1. The CDR3 totals 16 residues. V shed 4 bases, J shed 2 bases, and the junction held 8 bases outside the gene matches. Germline values: CDR1 SGHTA, CDR2 FQGNSA. In DNA form, the CDR3 reads TGTGCCAGCAGCTCCCAGGGGGCCTCTGTCACAGATACGCAGTATTTT. Translation: CASSSQGASVTDTQYF.

The chain couples TRBV5-1 to TRBJ2-3, with D unclear. Germline V gene sequence: CDR1 SGHRS, CDR2 YFSETQ. The CDR3 totals 13 residues. Trimming pared 4 bases from V and 7 bases from J, leaving 13 bases between. The CDR3 spells CASSPKSSYTQYF. CDR3 coding DNA: TGCGCCAGCAGCCCAAAGAGCTCTTATACGCAGTATTTT. The full variable domain, rest sourced from reference TRBV5-1 and TRBJ2-3, is KAGVTQTPRYLIKTRGQQVTLSCSPISGHRSVSWYQQTPGQGLQFLFEYFSETQRNKGNFPGRFSGRQFSNSRSEMNVSTLELGDSALYLCASSPKSSYTQYFGPGTRLTVL.

This chain connects TRBV7-2 to TRBJ1-5; 8 nucleotides line up with TRBD1. This CDR3 is built from 15 residues. J was trimmed by 4 bases and V by 6 bases; bases with no gene match: 8. CDR1 SGHTA and CDR2 FQGNSA come from the germline V gene. Here the CDR3 reads CASRLDRGGNQPQHF. The CDR3 region has the DNA TGTGCCAGCAGACTCGACAGGGGAGGAAATCAGCCCCAGCATTTT.

The rearrangement uses TRBV5-1 and TRBJ2-2, with TRBD2 matching 7 bases. From germline, CDR1 is SGHRS and CDR2 YFSETQ. Trimming cost V 2 bases and J 5 bases; bases outside gene matches: 12. The CDR3 has 17 amino acids. This chain's CDR3 is CASSFSGGGGGTGELFF. DNA for the CDR3: TGCGCCAGCAGCTTCTCCGGCGGGGGAGGTGGTACCGGGGAGCTGTTTTTT.

The chain employs TRBV7-2 and TRBJ2-7, with D possibly matching TRBD1 (7 bases). This CDR3 spans 15 amino acids. V gave up 5 bases and J gave up 6 bases, with 20 bases separating them. Germline loops: CDR1 SGHTA, CDR2 FQGNSA. CDR3 loop: CASSPRTGDFREQYF. The DNA of the CDR3 is TGTGCCAGCAGCCCAAGAACAGGGGACTTTCGCGAGCAGTACTTC.

The CDR3 nucleotides are TGTGCCACAAGGACGGGGACCTACGAGCAGTACTTC. Translated: CATRTGTYEQYF. The genes are TRBV10-3 and TRBJ2-7; a weak D match, TRBD2 (5 bases). There are 12 residues in the CDR3. CDR1 and CDR2 (germline): ENHRY, SYGVKD. V was shortened by 10 bases and J by 2 bases, with 12 bases between the two germline ends.

The chain joins TRBV28 to TRBJ1-2; tentative D call: TRBD1 (6 bases). Trimming left V 5 bases short and J 4 bases short, with 8 bases between. Germline CDR1 is MDHEN and CDR2 is SYDVKM. CDR3 size: 12 residues. The CDR3 is CASSRGGYGYTF. CDR3 sequence (DNA): TGTGCCAGCAGTCGAGGGGGCTATGGCTACACCTTC.

V gene TRBV5-4 combines with J gene TRBJ1-2; the match to TRBD1 covers 7 bases. In germline, CDR1 is SGHNT, CDR2 YYREEE (reference sequence). The V gene end was trimmed by 4 bases and the J gene end by 6 bases; junction bases not matched to a gene: 12. The CDR3 is made up of 15 amino acids. This CDR3 reads CASSIDRVGGNGYTF. CDR3 DNA: TGTGCCAGCAGCATTGACAGGGTGGGGGGCAATGGCTACACCTTC.

The sample holds one count of this clone. V gene TRBV15 combines with J gene TRBJ2-3, with TRBD1 identical over 8 bases. V lost 2 bases, J lost 1 base, and 14 bases stayed unmatched. The CDR3 is made up of 19 amino acids. Germline V gene sequence: CDR1 LNHNV, CDR2 YYDKDF (reference sequence). The CDR3 nucleotides are TGTGCCACCAGCAGACGACCCTCAGGGGGCGCTGATGGCACAGATACGCAGTATTTT. It translates to CATSRRPSGGADGTDTQYF. The complete variable domain, with remaining parts taken from reference TRBV15 and TRBJ2-3, reads DAMVIQNPRYQVTQFGKPVTLSCSQTLNHNVMYWYQQKSSQAPKLLFHYYDKDFNNEADTPDNFQSRRPNTSFCFLDIRSPGLGDTAMYLCATSRRPSGGADGTDTQYFGPGTRLTVL.

The chain employs TRBV3-1 (or the pseudogene TRBV3-2) and TRBJ1-2; D is perhaps TRBD1 (6 bases). Germline V CDR1 and CDR2: LGHDT, YNNKEL (reference sequence). Trimming took 6 bases from V and 6 from J, leaving 17 bases between them. CDR3 length equals 14 residues. CDR3 residues: CASSHRDGSNGYTF. CDR3 DNA sequence: TGTGCCAGCAGTCACAGGGATGGCAGCAATGGCTACACCTTC.

This clone was observed a single time. This rearrangement joins TRBV5-5 to TRBJ1-1; 10 positions match TRBD1. The V segment lost 3 bases and the J segment 4 bases; nucleotides outside the gene matches: 6. The CDR3 length is 15 residues. Germline assignment: CDR1 SGHKS and CDR2 YYEKEE (reference sequence). The CDR3 bases are TGTGCCAGCAGCTCCAGGACAGGGGGATTCACTGAAGCTTTCTTT. Residues: CASSSRTGGFTEAFF. Looking up the rest from reference TRBV5-5 and TRBJ1-1 gives the full variable domain: DAGVTQSPTHLIKTRGQQVTLRCSPISGHKSVSWYQQVLGQGPQFIFQYYEKEERGRGNFPDRFSARQFPNYSSELNVNALLLGDSALYLCASSSRTGGFTEAFFGQGTRLTVV.